Sequencing of this TCR beta chain was carried out in a study of response to subunit inactivated influenza vaccine. TCRdb reprocessed the RT-PCR reads with MiXCR, giving one entry per CDR3 protein. Here the sample spans hundreds of thousands of distinct CDR3 sequences, around 13% being singletons. This clonotype was observed a few times. What it recognizes is unknown. Regarding the study as a whole: Authors proposed each seasonal influenza vaccination draws in few new T cells.

Per the germline V gene, CDR1 is SGHRS and CDR2 is YFSETQ. The CDR3 extends over 18 amino acids. The J segment lost 3 bases and the V segment lost 3 bases, leaving 7 bases of the junction unmatched. Sequences were derived from PBMCs from blood, sampled less than 15 days before vaccination. The TCR sequence derives from a man aged 50-60 years who received an inactivated influenza vaccine. This chain uses TRBV5-1 with TRBJ2-3, with 16 bases aligning to TRBD2. CDR3 sequence: CASSSGLAGGPGTDTQYF. DNA of the CDR3: TGCGCCAGCAGCTCGGGACTAGCGGGAGGGCCTGGTACAGATACGCAGTATTTT.